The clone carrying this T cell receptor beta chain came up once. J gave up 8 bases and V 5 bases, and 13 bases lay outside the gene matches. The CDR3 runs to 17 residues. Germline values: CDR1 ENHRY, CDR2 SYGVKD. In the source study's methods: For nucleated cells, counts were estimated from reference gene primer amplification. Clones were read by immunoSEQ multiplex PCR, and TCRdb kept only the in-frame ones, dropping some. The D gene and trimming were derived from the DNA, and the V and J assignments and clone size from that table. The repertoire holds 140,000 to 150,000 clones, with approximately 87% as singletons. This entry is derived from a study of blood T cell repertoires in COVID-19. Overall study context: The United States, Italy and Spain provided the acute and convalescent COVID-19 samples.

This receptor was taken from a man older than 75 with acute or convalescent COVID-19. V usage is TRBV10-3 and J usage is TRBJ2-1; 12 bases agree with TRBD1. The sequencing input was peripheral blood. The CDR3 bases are TGTGCCATCAGTCCCCGCCCGCTGGGACAGGGGGCCGATGAGCAGTTCTTC. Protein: CAISPRPLGQGADEQFF.